This T cell receptor beta chain derives from a study of T cell changes during pregnancy in multiple sclerosis. CDR3 length: 15 amino acids. CDR1 is SGHRS, CDR2 YFSETQ, per germline. After removal of 2 bases from V and 4 bases from J, the junction contained 6 bases not matched to a gene. TCRdb keeps only in-frame clones here, not all; method: immunoSEQ multiplex PCR. Here the sample spans about 100,000 clones, just over 90% being singletons. The J gene is TRBJ2-1, the V gene TRBV5-1, with TRBD2 matching over 7 bases. The input for sequencing was peripheral blood, taken in the second trimester of pregnancy. This sequence was found in a female donor with multiple sclerosis, enrolled in a pregnancy study. CDR3 residues: CASSLTAGVYNEQFF. The CDR3, as DNA: TGCGCCAGCAGCTTAACGGCGGGAGTATACAATGAGCAGTTCTTC.